The clone carrying this T cell receptor beta chain was found many times. Time point meaning: newly diagnosed GD, antithyroid drugs for less than 3 months. RNA from PBMCs was the source of the TCR library. Library construction for TCR beta used iRepertoire HTBI primers and Arm-PCR of CDR3 regions. TCRdb used MiXCR to reprocess the multiplex PCR reads, holding one entry per CDR3 protein. Of a few hundred thousand distinct CDR3 sequences in the sample, under 20% were seen once. The sample comes from a study of regulatory T cells in long-lasting Graves disease. The same data also went into a second study, on T cells in Graves' hyperthyroidism and ophthalmopathy. That investigation notes: Patients having uncontrolled infection, another autoimmune disease, pregnancy or lactation were not included.

This sample comprised peripheral blood mononuclear cells (PBMCs), obtained at new diagnosis, from a patient treated with antithyroid drugs. The source is a woman in her twenties or thirties with Graves disease.

The CDR3 DNA is TGCAGCGTTGAAGTGGGGACAGGGATCTACAATGAGCAGTTCTTC. The encoded protein is CSVEVGTGIYNEQFF. The chain is built from TRBV29-1 and TRBJ2-1, with 9 bases fitting TRBD1. CDR3 size: 15 residues. With V trimmed by 1 base and J by 3 bases, 4 bases remained unmatched. In germline, CDR1 is SQVTM, CDR2 ANQGSEA.